The 9 T cell receptor beta chains listed next were all sequenced from one sample in a study of shared clonotypes between healthy human individuals. TCRdb's copy holds only in-frame clones and misses some; the assay was immunoSEQ multiplex PCR. This table holds roughly 86,000 clones, approximately 70% found once. The sample consisted of memory CD8+ T cells sorted from blood. Subset of the sample: CD45RO+ cells pooled with CCR7-negative TemRA cells. These receptors were obtained from a man under 40 in good health.

CDR3 sequence (DNA): TGTGCCAGCAGCCAAGTCGGGAAGGAGACCCAGTACTTC. Amino acid sequence: CASSQVGKETQYF. This chain connects TRBV4-2 to TRBJ2-5; tentatively, D is TRBD2 (5 bases). The germline V gene has CDR1 LGHNA and CDR2 YNFKEQ. The V end lost 1 base, the J end lost 5 bases, and 8 bases lay between the germline ends. The CDR3 sequence is 13 residues long.

The chain links TRBV11-2 to TRBJ2-4; 13 nucleotides line up with TRBD2. This CDR3 spans 15 amino acids. Germline CDR1 SGHAT, CDR2 FQNNGV. The J segment lost 7 bases and the V segment lost 6 bases, leaving 6 bases of the junction unmatched. The CDR3 sequence: CASRRTSGSGNIQYF. The DNA for the CDR3 is TGTGCCAGCAGACGGACTAGCGGGAGTGGCAACATTCAGTACTTC.

This rearrangement joins TRBV7-9 to TRBJ1-2; 7 bases align to TRBD1. Germline CDR1 and CDR2: SEHNR and FQNEAQ (reference sequence). With V trimmed by 4 bases and J by 4 bases, 9 bases remained unmatched. This CDR3 has 15 amino acids. This chain's CDR3 is CASSSSPDRVYGYTF. For the CDR3, the DNA is TGTGCCAGCAGCTCTAGCCCAGACAGGGTCTATGGCTACACCTTC.

The rearrangement joins TRBV27 to TRBJ2-1, with TRBD1 identical over 8 bases. V shed 5 bases and J 1 base; nucleotides not matched to a gene: 10. Germline V gene sequence: CDR1 MNHEY, CDR2 SMNVEV (reference sequence). The length of the CDR3 is 17 residues. The CDR3 DNA reads TGTGCCAGCAGTCCCGGACAGGGCGAGAGGTCCTACAATGAGCAGTTCTTC. Amino acids: CASSPGQGERSYNEQFF.

This chain links TRBV4-1 with TRBJ2-5, with a possible D match to TRBD2 (6 bases). This CDR3 has 14 residues. V gave up 0 bases and J gave up 4 bases, with 9 bases separating them. Germline V CDR1 and CDR2: MGHRA, YSYEKL. CDR3 sequence: CASSQDGRLETQYF. For the CDR3, the DNA is TGCGCCAGCAGCCAAGATGGGAGGTTAGAGACCCAGTACTTC.

V gene TRBV5-1 combines with J gene TRBJ2-3; the match to TRBD2 covers 10 bases. CDR1 and CDR2 (germline): SGHRS, YFSETQ. The V and J ends lost 4 bases and 3 bases, in that order; junction bases with no gene match: 11. The CDR3 is 17 amino acids. The CDR3 bases are TGCGCCAGCAGCCCCCTGGTCGGGACTAGCGCGACAGATACGCAGTATTTT. Protein: CASSPLVGTSATDTQYF.

The CDR3: CASSEKTPSGVGETQYF. DNA for the CDR3: TGTGCCAGCAGTGAGAAAACCCCGTCCGGGGTCGGGGAGACCCAGTACTTC. The chain is built from TRBV25-1 and TRBJ2-5; a weak D match, TRBD2 (5 bases). The CDR3 is made up of 17 amino acids. Per the germline V gene, CDR1 is MGHDK and CDR2 is SYGVNS. The V and J ends lost 3 bases and 5 bases respectively, with 22 bases between them.

The gene calls are TRBV6-6 and TRBJ2-7; 7 bases are a match to TRBD2. Germline V gene data show CDR1 as MNHNY and CDR2 as SVGAGI (reference sequence). The trim removed 2 bases at V and 4 bases at J, leaving 5 bases unmatched. CDR3 size: 14 residues. The CDR3 reads CASSYGAGAYEQYF. The CDR3 nucleotides are TGTGCCAGCAGTTACGGGGCGGGAGCATACGAGCAGTACTTC.

The chain links TRBV6-5 to TRBJ2-3, with unresolved D. V lost 2 bases to trimming and J lost 5 bases, with 8 bases between them. Germline V gives CDR1 MNHEY, CDR2 SVGAGI. This CDR3 region has 13 residues. DNA for the CDR3: TGTGCCAGCAGTTACGTCTCCCAAGATACGCAGTATTTT. This encodes CASSYVSQDTQYF.